The text below deals with one T cell receptor beta chain. The data belong to a study of cytomegalovirus exposure and HLA in healthy donors. The primer mix had 60 Vbeta and 13 Jbeta primers. TCRdb keeps only in-frame clones here, not all; method: immunoSEQ multiplex PCR. The data show 150,000 to 200,000 clones, around 83% seen once. Germline V gives CDR1 SGHTA, CDR2 FQGNSA. The CDR3 is 14 amino acids. J lost 7 bases, V lost 3 bases, and 2 bases had no gene match. This TCR came from a man in his forties or fifties in good health and CMV-seropositive. The sample taken for sequencing was PBMCs. The rearrangement uses TRBV7-2 and TRBJ1-6; 8 nucleotides align to TRBD1. CDR3: CASSLTGANSPLHF. The CDR3 DNA follows: TGTGCCAGCAGCTTGACAGGGGCGAATTCACCCCTCCACTTT. The full variable domain, with the rest looked up from reference TRBV7-2 and TRBJ1-6, is GAGVSQSPSNKVTEKGKDVELRCDPISGHTALYWYRQSLGQGLEFLIYFQGNSAPDKSGLPSDRFSAERTGGSVSTLTIQRTQQEDSAVYLCASSLTGANSPLHFGNGTRLTVT.